This T cell receptor beta chain was identified in a study of human T cells and chemical hapten exposure (dated by TCRdb to the early 2020s). In the study overall: For sensitization, 2% DPC in acetone was applied to an approximately 2 cm by approximately 2 cm area of upper inner arm skin. The libraries were sequenced as a pool, and the TCR yield per sample differed mostly because of small variations in library volumes within the pool. Patch testing was performed on the upper back with Finn chambers containing 0.01% DPC, and the patch tests were scored after 6 days according to International Contact Dermatitis Research Group standards. Blood samples were taken from patients before sensitization (week 0) and then at 2, 6 and about 24 weeks after DPC sensitization. Most of the patients in the cohort were female, and the cohort covered alopecia areata with under or over 50% scalp involvement, alopecia totalis and alopecia universalis. Blood for TCR sequencing was provided by twenty-nine alopecia patients at one to four time points (pre-sensitization, 2, 6 and 24 weeks). Peripheral blood TCR repertoire changes were tracked in vivo in alopecia patients during primary and secondary sensitization to the hapten diphenylcyclopropenone (DPC). Throughout the study period of roughly five months, patients also received therapeutic DPC doses to the scalp every week.

Broader findings and caveats from the paper: Patch test score was positively correlated with the number of PT1 expanded TCRs, with significance at thresholds 8, 16 and 32 but not at 4. Compared with pre-sensitization or healthy control sets, expanded TCRs formed significantly more large CDR3 similarity clusters, which is consistent with antigen-driven responses. Because all patients had alopecia, a presumed autoimmune disease, the immune response of the patients might differ from that of healthy individuals. DPC sensitization did not change how many TCRs were above 1 in 1000 frequency, and no evidence was found of alterations in global repertoire structure. Repeated subsampling changed both the strength of the expansion versus patch-test correlation and the threshold at which the correlation became significant.

From the germline V gene, CDR1 is MNHEY and CDR2 is SVGEGT. Reading from cysteine to phenylalanine, the CDR3 counts 12 amino acids. The only DNA kept is the CDR3, 36 bases in frame from the first base. Taken with the paper, the label for time point translates to: patch test 1, 2 weeks after DPC sensitization. The treatment or condition tag for this specimen amounts to: therapeutic diphenylcyclopropenone sensitization with weekly scalp DPC. At each patch-test visit, blood was drawn before the patch test was applied. Patients were considered eligible if aged 18 to 70, diagnosed with alopecia and deemed suitable for DPC therapy, and patients were excluded if pregnant. Total RNA was extracted from unfractionated whole blood collected in Tempus Blood RNA tubes. Remarks on this clonotype: Its antigen remains undetermined. A much larger clone sits a single nucleotide away, making a read error possible.

The protocol used for the library was RACE. The sequencer listed for this sample is NextSeq 500. During library preparation, unique molecular identifiers were attached to individual cDNA molecules so that TCRs could be counted in a quantitative, reproducible way. From each blood RNA sample, both TCR alpha and TCR beta chains were sequenced. In the source study's methods: Samples had a median of approximately 93,000 TCRs, with a range from roughly 23,224 to 750,000. V, J and CDR3 annotation of the TCR reads was carried out using the Decombinator software suite. For the PS versus PT1 abundance plots, all samples were subsampled to the same number of TCRs (28,000). TCRs were defined as expanded if absent before sensitization and observed at least eight times at the 2-week time point. In TCRdb, the public reads were trimmed at Q25 with fastp and aligned with MiXCR, with productive beta chains retained. Each entry is one CDR3 protein sequence, shown with its most common DNA and genes. These V and J calls rely on TCRdb rather than the paper's analysis. The sample contains tens of thousands of distinct CDR3 sequences, over 9.5% of them found a single time. The ten largest clones capture around 2.2% of the sample.

The TCR originated in a man in his forties or fifties with alopecia areata. Some clones in this sample may be carry-over from other donors' samples. Rearrangement joined TRBV6-2 or TRBV6-3 to TRBJ1-1, with no confidently assigned D gene. The sequences come from whole blood, collected in connection with sensitization to the hapten diphenylcyclopropenone (DPC). The DNA sequence is TGTGACAGCAGTTTCGAGTTGTCAGAAGCTTTCTTT. It encodes CDSSFELSEAFF.